The 23 T cell receptor beta chains given below trace back to one sample, sequenced in a study of blood T cell repertoires in COVID-19. Some clones are missing from TCRdb's copy, which holds only in-frame ones; the method was immunoSEQ multiplex PCR. The sample holds about 200,000 clones, approximately 90% seen once. Sequencing was performed on peripheral blood. The source of these receptors is a man aged 40-50 years with active or convalescent COVID-19.

The chain employs TRBV4-1 and TRBJ2-1; no firm D call. V gave up 4 bases and J gave up 9 bases, with 16 bases separating them. CDR1 is MGHRA, CDR2 YSYEKL, per germline. The CDR3 has 14 residues. In DNA form, the CDR3 reads TGCGCCAGCAGCCCCCAGGTTTCATGGCTTGAGCAGTTCTTC. Protein: CASSPQVSWLEQFF.

CDR3 sequence (DNA): TGTGCCAGCAGTTACTCACCACAGGGATCCTACGAGCAGTACTTC. Amino acids: CASSYSPQGSYEQYF. This chain connects TRBV6-5 to TRBJ2-7, with a tentative D call TRBD1 (6 bases). This CDR3 is 15 amino acids long. From germline, CDR1 is MNHEY and CDR2 SVGAGI. V was clipped by 0 bases and J by 1 base, with 10 bases between them.

CDR3: CASSQEFKGRDTEAFF. The CDR3 nucleotides read TGTGCCAGCAGCCAAGAGTTCAAGGGCAGGGACACTGAAGCTTTCTTT. The V and J genes are TRBV3-1 (or the pseudogene TRBV3-2) and TRBJ1-1; the D gene is possibly TRBD1 (5 bases). Per the germline V gene, CDR1 is LGHDT and CDR2 is YNNKEL (reference sequence). The CDR3 runs 16 residues. Trimming removed 0 bases at V and 3 bases at J, with 14 bases between.

This clone was observed a few times. This chain links TRBV3-1 (or the pseudogene TRBV3-2) with TRBJ2-7; TRBD1 agrees at 9 bases. Unmatched junction bases numbered 4, after V lost 0 bases and J lost 4 bases. The CDR3 is 15 amino acids. Germline V gene sequence: CDR1 LGHDT, CDR2 YNNKEL (reference sequence). Written as DNA, the CDR3 is TGTGCCAGCAGCCAAGATAACAGGGGGCCATACGAGCAGTACTTC. This translates into CASSQDNRGPYEQYF.

The chain employs TRBV6-2 or TRBV6-3 and TRBJ2-1, with 11 nucleotides matching TRBD2. Per germline, CDR1 MNHEY and CDR2 SVGEGT. The CDR3 has 20 residues. The ends lost 0 bases at V and 0 bases at J; junction bases unmatched: 10. The CDR3 protein is CASSYSMIAGGKSSYNEQFF. In DNA, the CDR3 is TGTGCCAGCAGTTACTCGATGATAGCGGGGGGGAAGAGCTCCTACAATGAGCAGTTCTTC.

This CDR3 reads CASRGDKERSRSGNTIYF. In DNA form, the CDR3 reads TGTGCCAGTCGAGGGGACAAAGAACGATCCCGCTCTGGAAACACCATATATTTT. This rearrangement joins TRBV19 to TRBJ1-3; possible D gene TRBD1, 6 bases. V was pared by 8 bases and J by 0 bases, with 23 bases between. CDR1 and CDR2 from the germline V gene are LNHDA and SQIVND (reference sequence). The CDR3 is 18 residues long.

The chain couples TRBV11-3 to TRBJ2-6; D perhaps matches TRBD1 (5 bases). V was clipped by 3 bases and J by 0 bases, with 9 bases between them. Germline V gene data show CDR1 as SGHNT and CDR2 as YENEEA. The CDR3 consists of 16 residues. CDR3 sequence reads: CASSFLQVSGANVLTF. CDR3 nucleotides: TGTGCCAGCAGCTTCCTACAGGTCTCTGGGGCCAACGTCCTGACTTTC.

The chain has TRBV28 and TRBJ2-5; D is undetermined. The germline V gene has CDR1 MDHEN and CDR2 SYDVKM. The length of the CDR3 is 14 residues. Trimming removed 5 bases from V and 1 base from J, with 11 bases in between. The CDR3: CASSAHTFQETQYF. The DNA for the CDR3 is TGTGCCAGCAGTGCCCACACGTTCCAAGAGACCCAGTACTTC.

The J gene is TRBJ2-1, the V gene TRBV6-1; 8 nucleotides align to TRBD2. The CDR3 length is 17 residues. Germline CDR1 is MNHNS and CDR2 is SASEGT. The V and J ends lost 4 bases and 5 bases, in that order; junction bases with no gene match: 13. The CDR3 region has the DNA TGTGCCAGCAGTGGCGTAGGGTTAGCGGGGAGAGACAATGAGCAGTTCTTC. It translates to CASSGVGLAGRDNEQFF.

J is TRBJ2-3 and V is TRBV7-9; 11 bases are a match to TRBD2. The ends lost 7 bases at V and 2 bases at J; junction bases unmatched: 8. The CDR3 loop spans 16 amino acids. Germline V gives CDR1 SEHNR, CDR2 FQNEAQ (reference sequence). The CDR3 region is CASILLAGGLTDTQYF. The CDR3 region has the DNA TGTGCCAGCATCTTGCTAGCGGGGGGACTCACAGATACGCAGTATTTT.

This clone was counted between two and nine times. This chain joins TRBV28 and TRBJ1-5; 7 bases agree with TRBD1. After removal of 5 bases from V and 5 bases from J, the junction contained 21 bases not matched to a gene. Germline V gene data show CDR1 as MDHEN and CDR2 as SYDVKM. The CDR3 totals 19 residues. CDR3 sequence (DNA): TGTGCCAGCAGTGGAACCCTAGTCGACAGGGTGGGGAACCATCAGCCCCAGCATTTT. It is translated as CASSGTLVDRVGNHQPQHF.

V and J are TRBV19 and TRBJ2-3; 7 positions match TRBD2. The trim removed 5 bases at V and 2 bases at J, leaving 4 bases unmatched. This CDR3 is 14 amino acids long. Per the germline V gene, CDR1 is LNHDA and CDR2 is SQIVND (reference sequence). In DNA form, the CDR3 reads TGTGCCAGTAGTCCCAGCGGGAACACAGATACGCAGTATTTT. It yields the protein CASSPSGNTDTQYF.

This clone was recorded a few times. This chain joins TRBV2 and TRBJ1-5; D gene uncertain. V lost 4 bases and J lost 5, with 21 bases in between. The CDR3 consists of 17 residues. Germline CDR1 and CDR2: SNHLY and FYNNEI. The CDR3, as DNA: TGTGCCAGCAGTGTCCCGGTAGGCGGGGAGGATCATCAGCCCCAGCATTTT. It specifies CASSVPVGGEDHQPQHF.

This clone was detected only once. The chain combines TRBV12-5 with TRBJ2-7; tentative D call: TRBD2 (7 bases). The V gene's germline CDR1 is LGHNT and CDR2 FRNRAP. CDR3 length: 15 residues. Trimming took 4 bases from V and 2 from J, leaving 15 bases between them. As DNA, the CDR3 is TGTGCTAGTGGTTCACAGGGAGGGGTGGCCTACGAGCAGTACTTC. Its protein product is CASGSQGGVAYEQYF.

The genes are TRBV27 and TRBJ2-1; 11 bases match TRBD2. The CDR3 has 18 amino acids. The germline gives CDR1 MNHEY, CDR2 SMNVEV (reference sequence). Trimming took 4 bases from V and 4 from J; bases not matched to a gene: 12. The CDR3 sequence: CASSYLGLAGPPYNEQFF. CDR3 DNA: TGTGCCAGCAGTTACCTAGGACTAGCGGGCCCCCCTTACAATGAGCAGTTCTTC.

The chain employs TRBV7-9 and TRBJ1-1; D may be TRBD1 (5 bases). The germline CDR1 and CDR2 sequences are SEHNR and FQNEAQ (reference sequence). V lost 3 bases and J 1 base, leaving 12 bases between the germline ends. The CDR3 loop spans 15 amino acids. CDR3 sequence (DNA): TGTGCCAGCAGCTTGGGGTGGGGGGAGAACACTGAAGCTTTCTTT. Its protein is CASSLGWGENTEAFF. Full variable domain (rest looked up from reference TRBV7-9 and TRBJ1-1): DTGVSQNPRHKITKRGQNVTFRCDPISEHNRLYWYRQTLGQGPEFLTYFQNEAQLEKSRLLSDRFSAERPKGSFSTLEIQRTEQGDSAMYLCASSLGWGENTEAFFGQGTRLTVV.

This clone was counted a single time. This rearrangement joins TRBV11-2 to TRBJ1-2; TRBD1 matches at 7 bases. Trimming removed 4 bases from V and 2 bases from J; junction bases left unmatched: 4. The CDR3 totals 14 residues. The germline V gene encodes CDR1 SGHAT and CDR2 FQNNGV. The CDR3 DNA follows: TGTGCCAGCAGCTCAGACAGGGTGAACTATGGCTACACCTTC. Translating it yields CASSSDRVNYGYTF.

This clone was observed a handful of times. The chain employs TRBV27 and TRBJ1-1; no clear D gene. V was trimmed by 3 bases and J by 4 bases, leaving 12 bases between them. CDR3 size: 14 residues. In germline, CDR1 is MNHEY, CDR2 SMNVEV (reference sequence). CDR3 loop: CASSFLGSGTEAFF. In nucleotides, the CDR3 is TGTGCCAGCAGTTTTTTAGGGAGCGGCACTGAAGCTTTCTTT.

The chain employs TRBV19 and TRBJ1-1, with TRBD1 as a possible D gene (5 bases). Per the germline V gene, CDR1 is LNHDA and CDR2 is SQIVND (reference sequence). The CDR3 runs to 13 residues. Between the trimmed V and J ends, which lost 7 bases and 4 bases, there was a span of 13 bases. CDR3 sequence: CASTSPGITEAFF. CDR3 coding DNA: TGTGCCAGTACCTCCCCAGGGATCACTGAAGCTTTCTTT.

The chain joins TRBV6-5 to TRBJ2-1; 10 nucleotides agree with TRBD1. Germline CDR1 reads MNHEY; CDR2 reads SVGAGI. CDR3 length: 12 amino acids. V trimming: 6 bases; J trimming: 14 bases; junction bases outside the gene matches: 7. The CDR3 coding sequence is TGTGCCAGCAGCTCCGTGGGGACAGGGGAGTTCTTC. Translation gives CASSSVGTGEFF.

The chain has TRBV7-9 and TRBJ1-3; no clear D gene. Deletions cut 1 base from V and 4 bases from J, with 14 bases between. Germline V gives CDR1 SEHNR, CDR2 FQNEAQ (reference sequence). CDR3 length: 16 amino acids. This CDR3 is CASSLERGRRGNTIYF. The CDR3 region has the DNA TGTGCCAGCAGCTTAGAACGAGGGAGACGGGGAAACACCATATATTTT.

This clone has a single count. The chain couples TRBV3-1 (or the pseudogene TRBV3-2) to TRBJ1-5; D remains unclear. The CDR3 is 13 residues long. Germline-derived CDR1 and CDR2 are LGHDT and YNNKEL (reference sequence). The V end was cut by 3 bases, the J end by 4 bases, with 7 bases between. The CDR3 loop is CASSHGFNQPQHF. DNA for the CDR3: TGTGCCAGCAGCCACGGGTTTAATCAGCCCCAGCATTTT.

This clone was seen ten or more times. This sequence joins TRBV6-2 or TRBV6-3 and TRBJ1-5, with D possibly TRBD1 on 5 matching bases. CDR3 size: 14 residues. Germline-derived CDR1 and CDR2 are MNHEY and SVGEGT. The germline V and J ends were trimmed by 3 bases and 7 bases, with 13 bases remaining between them. The CDR3 DNA is TGTGCCAGCAGTTATGTAGGGGCTGGGCAGCCCCAGCATTTT. Protein: CASSYVGAGQPQHF.